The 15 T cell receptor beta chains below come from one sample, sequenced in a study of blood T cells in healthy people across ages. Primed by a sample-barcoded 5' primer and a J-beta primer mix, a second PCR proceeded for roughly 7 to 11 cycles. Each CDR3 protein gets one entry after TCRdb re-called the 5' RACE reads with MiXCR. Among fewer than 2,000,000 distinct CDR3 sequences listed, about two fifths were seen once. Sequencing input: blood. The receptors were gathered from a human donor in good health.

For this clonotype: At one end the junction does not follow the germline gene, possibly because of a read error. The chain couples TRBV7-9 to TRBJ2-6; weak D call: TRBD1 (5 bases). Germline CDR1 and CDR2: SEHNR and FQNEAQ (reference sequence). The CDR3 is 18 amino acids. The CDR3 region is CASSLFSLKWAGANVRTF. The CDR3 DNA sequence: TGTGCCAGCAGCTTATTCTCACTTAAATGGGCTGGGGCCAACGTCCGGACTTTC.

The CDR3 DNA reads TGTGCCAGCAGTTACGGGACAGGAATAAAAAACATTCAGTACTTC. Amino acids: CASSYGTGIKNIQYF. This chain links TRBV6-5 with TRBJ2-4; TRBD1 matches 8 bases. CDR3 size: 15 residues. Trimming took 2 bases from V and 4 from J; bases not matched to a gene: 4. CDR1 is MNHEY and CDR2 is SVGAGI in the germline V gene.

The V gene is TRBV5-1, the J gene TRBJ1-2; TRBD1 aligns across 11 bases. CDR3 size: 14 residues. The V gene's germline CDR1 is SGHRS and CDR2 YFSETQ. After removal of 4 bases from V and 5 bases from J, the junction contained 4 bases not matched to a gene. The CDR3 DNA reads TGCGCCAGCAGCGGACAGGGGGCGAGGTATGGCTACACCTTC. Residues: CASSGQGARYGYTF.

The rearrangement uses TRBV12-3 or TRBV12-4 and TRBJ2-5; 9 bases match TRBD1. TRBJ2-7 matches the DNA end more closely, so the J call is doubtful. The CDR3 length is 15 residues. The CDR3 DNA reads TGTGCCAGCAGTCCTAGGACAGGGGCCGCGTTCGAGCAGTACTTC. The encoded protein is CASSPRTGAAFEQYF.

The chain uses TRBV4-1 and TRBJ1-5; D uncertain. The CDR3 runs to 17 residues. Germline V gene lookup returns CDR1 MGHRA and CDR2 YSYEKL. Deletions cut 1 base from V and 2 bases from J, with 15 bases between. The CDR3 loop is CASSQVSSTYGNQPQHF. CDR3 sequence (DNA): TGCGCCAGCAGCCAAGTGTCGAGTACGTATGGCAATCAGCCCCAGCATTTT.

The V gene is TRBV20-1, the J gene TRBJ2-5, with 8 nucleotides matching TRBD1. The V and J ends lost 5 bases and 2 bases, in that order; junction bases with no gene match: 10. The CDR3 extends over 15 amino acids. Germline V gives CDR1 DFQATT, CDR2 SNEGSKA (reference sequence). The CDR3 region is CSARPDRGRQETQYF. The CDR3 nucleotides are TGCAGTGCTCGCCCCGACAGGGGAAGGCAAGAGACCCAGTACTTC.

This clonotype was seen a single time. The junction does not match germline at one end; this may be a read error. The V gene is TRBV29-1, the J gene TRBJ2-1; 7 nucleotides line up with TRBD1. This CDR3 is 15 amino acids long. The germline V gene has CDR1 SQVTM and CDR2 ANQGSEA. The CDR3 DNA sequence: TGCAGCGTTGACTACACAGGGGATTGGCACAATGGGCAGTTCTTC. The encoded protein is CSVDYTGDWHNGQFF.

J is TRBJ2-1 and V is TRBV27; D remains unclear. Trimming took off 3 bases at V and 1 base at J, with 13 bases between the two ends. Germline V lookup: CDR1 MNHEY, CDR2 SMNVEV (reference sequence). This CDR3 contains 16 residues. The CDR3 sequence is CASSFWLPSSYNEQFF. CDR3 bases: TGTGCCAGCAGTTTTTGGCTCCCGAGTTCCTACAATGAGCAGTTCTTC.

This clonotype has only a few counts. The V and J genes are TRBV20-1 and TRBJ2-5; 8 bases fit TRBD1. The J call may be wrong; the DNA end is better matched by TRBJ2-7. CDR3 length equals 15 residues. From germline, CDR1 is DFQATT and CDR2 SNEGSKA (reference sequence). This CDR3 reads CSARDPRTGIHEQYF. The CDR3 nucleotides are TGCAGTGCTAGAGACCCCCGGACAGGGATCCACGAGCAGTACTTC.

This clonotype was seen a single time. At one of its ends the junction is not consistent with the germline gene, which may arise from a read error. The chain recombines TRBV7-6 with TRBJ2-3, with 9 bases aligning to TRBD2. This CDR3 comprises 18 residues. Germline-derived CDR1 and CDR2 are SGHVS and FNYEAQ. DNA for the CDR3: TGTGCCAACAGCTTAGCTGCTAGCGGGACCACTCTCGCAGATACGCAGTATTTT. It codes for CANSLAASGTTLADTQYF.

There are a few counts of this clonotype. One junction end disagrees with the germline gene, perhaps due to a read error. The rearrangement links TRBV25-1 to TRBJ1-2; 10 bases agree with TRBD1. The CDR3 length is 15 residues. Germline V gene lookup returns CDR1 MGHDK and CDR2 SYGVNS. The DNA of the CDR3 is TGTGCTAGCAGTGAGGGACAGGGGATCGATTATGGCTACACCTTC. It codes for CASSEGQGIDYGYTF.

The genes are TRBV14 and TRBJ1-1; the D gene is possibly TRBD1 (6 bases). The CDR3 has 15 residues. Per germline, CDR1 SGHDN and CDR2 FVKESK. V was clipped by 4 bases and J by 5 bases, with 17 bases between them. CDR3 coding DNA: TGTGCCAGCAGCCCAGAGCAGGGGATCAATACTGAAGCTTTCTTT. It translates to CASSPEQGINTEAFF.

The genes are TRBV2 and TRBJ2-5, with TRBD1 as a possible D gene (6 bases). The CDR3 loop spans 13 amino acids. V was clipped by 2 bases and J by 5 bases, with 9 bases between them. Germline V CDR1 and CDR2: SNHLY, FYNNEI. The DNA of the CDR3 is TGTGCCAGCAGTGAAAGGGGGTGGGAGACCCAGTACTTC. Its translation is CASSERGWETQYF.

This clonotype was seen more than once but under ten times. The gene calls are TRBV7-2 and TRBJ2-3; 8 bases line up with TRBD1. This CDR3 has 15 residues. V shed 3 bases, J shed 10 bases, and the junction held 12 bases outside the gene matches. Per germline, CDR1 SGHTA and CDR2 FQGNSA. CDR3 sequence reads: CASSFSGTGANSQYF. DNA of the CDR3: TGTGCCAGCAGCTTTTCTGGGACAGGAGCCAATTCGCAGTATTTT.

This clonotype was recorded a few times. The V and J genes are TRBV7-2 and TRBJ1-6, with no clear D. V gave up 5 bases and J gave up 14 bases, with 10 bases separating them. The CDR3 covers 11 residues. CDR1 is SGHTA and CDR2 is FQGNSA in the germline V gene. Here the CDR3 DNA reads TGTGCCAGCAGCACTCAGAGTTCCCTCCACTTT. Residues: CASSTQSSLHF.